This TCR beta chain was identified in a study of blood T cell repertoires in COVID-19. The overall study: The analysed material was cDNA or gDNA that came from T cells, B-cell-depleted T cells, or PBMCs.

The authors' processing: Amplification of reference gene primers was used by the study to estimate nucleated cell counts. Clones were read by immunoSEQ multiplex PCR, and TCRdb kept only the in-frame ones, dropping some. The V and J calls and clone size come from that table; D and trimming were worked out from the DNA. This table has hundreds of thousands of clones, 86% appearing once. CDR1 is MNHNS and CDR2 is SASEGT in the germline V gene. V was pared by 1 base and J by 1 base, with 13 bases between. The CDR3 is 17 amino acids. The clonotype was recovered from a woman under 40 with active or convalescent COVID-19. The rearrangement links TRBV6-1 to TRBJ2-2; D possibly corresponds to TRBD1 (6 bases). Specimen: peripheral blood. The DNA for the CDR3 is TGTGCCAGCAGTGAAGATCCCACAGGGAAGAACACCGGGGAGCTGTTTTTT. This codes for CASSEDPTGKNTGELFF.